The source of this T cell receptor (beta chain) is a study of PD-1 blockade in classical Hodgkin lymphoma. Across the whole study: Patients were administered nivolumab (3 mg/kg intravenously) every 2 weeks.

The study's findings and limits: Significantly greater TCR diversity emerged by C4D1 in CD4+ cells but not CD8+ cells. Similar baseline diversity was found in complete responders and newly diagnosed patients.

A note on this clone: What it recognizes is unknown.

V was shortened by 5 bases and J by 2 bases, with 9 bases between the two germline ends. Germline loops: CDR1 MNHEY, CDR2 SVGAGI. The CDR3 is made up of 14 amino acids. Each of the patients experienced relapse following autologous stem cell transplantation, and their brentuximab vedotin exposure differed. Method: immunoSEQ multiplex PCR; TCRdb's copy keeps in-frame clones and lacks some. The sample lists about 97,000 clones; approximately 80% were seen once. This TCR was sampled from a human donor with classical Hodgkin lymphoma. The sequenced sample was peripheral blood mononuclear cells (PBMCs), obtained at baseline. The gene calls are TRBV6-5 and TRBJ1-4; no reliable D call. In DNA form, the CDR3 reads TGTGCCAGCAGTCGGGGATGGACTAATGAAAAACTGTTTTTT. Translating gives CASSRGWTNEKLFF.